A selection of T cell receptor beta chains follows, all from one sample in a study of blood T cell repertoires in COVID-19. Sequencing used immunoSEQ multiplex PCR; TCRdb keeps in-frame clones, though not all of them. The data hold about 93,000 clones, with roughly 90% observed a single time. Sequenced: peripheral blood. These receptors were obtained from a human donor with active COVID-19. The donor label of this sample is uncertain. Both conserved end residues are part of each CDR3. The order of the fields is D gene, clone size, J gene, V gene, CDR3 DNA, CDR3 protein. A D gene is named only where the DNA matches it firmly. Only some rows state a clone size, as once, few, many or a class for expanded clones.

. | . | TRBJ2-7 | TRBV10-3 | TGTGCCATCAGTGACAGGACTTACGAGCAGTACTTC | CAISDRTYEQYF
TRBD1 | . | TRBJ2-7 | TRBV5-1 | TGCGCCAGCAGTCTCCAACCGACCGGGACAGGGGTCTACGAGCAGTACTTC | CASSLQPTGTGVYEQYF
TRBD1 | few | TRBJ1-1 | TRBV28 | TGTGCCAGCAGTAGACAGGGGGCCGGCCCTGAAGCTTTCTTT | CASSRQGAGPEAFF
. | . | TRBJ2-7 | TRBV28 | TGTGCCAGCAGTCCCCGAGACAGAGGCGAGCAGTACTTC | CASSPRDRGEQYF
. | once | TRBJ1-1 | TRBV25-1 | TGTGCCAGCAGTGAATTTCGGGGGGAGAACACTGAAGCTTTCTTT | CASSEFRGENTEAFF
. | . | TRBJ2-7 | TRBV5-6 | TGTGCCAGCAGCTTAGAGGAGACCTACGAGCAGTACTTC | CASSLEETYEQYF
TRBD2 | . | TRBJ2-1 | TRBV5-1 | TGCGCCAGCAGCTATACACTAGCGGGGGAAACCAATGAGCAGTTCTTC | CASSYTLAGETNEQFF
TRBD1 | . | TRBJ1-1 | TRBV19 | TGTGCCAGTACCTTTGGACAGGGCGGCACTGAAGCTTTCTTT | CASTFGQGGTEAFF
. | . | TRBJ1-3 | TRBV2 | TGTGCCAGCAGTGGCTCCTTTGGCTTTGGAAACACCATATATTTT | CASSGSFGFGNTIYF
TRBD2 | . | TRBJ2-1 | TRBV12-3/TRBV12-4 | TGTGCCAGCAGTCCGCGACTAGCGGGCGAGTTCTTC | CASSPRLAGEFF
. | . | TRBJ1-1 | TRBV5-6 | TGTGCCAGCAGCTTGGACGGGATGAACACTGAAGCTTTCTTT | CASSLDGMNTEAFF
. | . | TRBJ2-5 | TRBV20-1 | TGCAGTGCTAGATATGAGACCCAGTACTTC | CSARYETQYF
. | . | TRBJ1-2 | TRBV2 | TGTGCCAGCAGTGAACTCTATGGCTACACCTTC | CASSELYGYTF
. | . | TRBJ1-2 | TRBV9 | TGTGCCAGCAGCGTAGACAGGTTCGACTATGGCTACACCTTC | CASSVDRFDYGYTF
. | . | TRBJ1-1 | TRBV9 | TGTGCCAGCAGCGTAGGTGTACAGGGAATGACTGAAGCTTTCTTT | CASSVGVQGMTEAFF
TRBD2 | . | TRBJ2-3 | TRBV23-1 | TGCGCCAGCAGTCAATCTTTGCTAGCGGGGGTCACCCGAGGGGCAGATACGCAGTATTTT | CASSQSLLAGVTRGADTQYF
. | . | TRBJ1-6 | TRBV6-2/TRBV6-3 | TGTGCCAGCAGCCAGAACGCCGGGACTATGAATTCACCCCTCCACTTT | CASSQNAGTMNSPLHF
TRBD1 | . | TRBJ1-3 | TRBV18 | TGTGCCAGCTCACATCAACAGACAGGGGGCAACTCTGGAAACACCATATATTTT | CASSHQQTGGNSGNTIYF
TRBD2 | once | TRBJ2-1 | TRBV12-5 | TGTGCTAGTGGTAGAAGCGGGGGGCTACCCTTAGGAAATGAGCAGTTCTTC | CASGRSGGLPLGNEQFF
TRBD2 | . | TRBJ2-5 | TRBV14 | TGTGCCAGCAGCCGCTTAGCGGGGGGTCAAGAGACCCAGTACTTC | CASSRLAGGQETQYF
. | . | TRBJ1-1 | TRBV7-2 | TGTGCCAGCAGCTTAGGGTACGGGGGCACTGAAGCTTTCTTT | CASSLGYGGTEAFF
TRBD1 | . | TRBJ1-3 | TRBV5-1 | TGCGCCAGCAGCTTACAACCGGGACAGGGGTCTGCTGGAAACACCATATATTTT | CASSLQPGQGSAGNTIYF
TRBD1 | . | TRBJ2-1 | TRBV5-6 | TGTGCCAGCAGCTCACTGAGAACCGGGACAGGGAGAAATGAGCAGTTCTTC | CASSSLRTGTGRNEQFF
TRBD1 | . | TRBJ2-7 | TRBV6-1 | TGTGCCAGCAGTGTTACATTGACAGGGCAACGCGGGCAGTACTTC | CASSVTLTGQRGQYF
. | . | TRBJ2-5 | TRBV9 | TGTGCCAGCAGCGTAGGGTTCAGGGAGACCCAGTACTTC | CASSVGFRETQYF
. | . | TRBJ2-3 | TRBV27 | TGTGCCAGCAGTCACACAGGGTACACAGATACGCAGTATTTT | CASSHTGYTDTQYF
. | . | TRBJ1-2 | TRBV2 | TGTGCCAGCAGTGAGTCTCGGGGGTACTATGGCTACACCTTC | CASSESRGYYGYTF
. | . | TRBJ1-1 | TRBV19 | TGTGCCAGTAGTATATTAGGGGCGTCTGAAGCTTTCTTT | CASSILGASEAFF